The source of this T cell receptor (beta chain) is a study of blood T cell repertoires in COVID-19. Study-level information: The origin of the acute and convalescent COVID-19 samples was the United States, Italy and Spain. Sources were T cells, B-cell-depleted T cells, or PBMCs; the material itself was cDNA or gDNA.

The CDR3 contains 14 residues. The germline V and J ends were trimmed by 2 bases and 1 base, with 9 bases remaining between them. Germline CDR1 reads SGHNT; CDR2 reads YYREEE (reference sequence). In the authors' methods: By means of reference gene primer amplification, nucleated cell counts were estimated. The protocol was immunoSEQ multiplex PCR, while the TCRdb copy is restricted to in-frame clones and leaves out a portion. The V and J calls and clone size are taken from that table; D and trimming were inferred from the DNA. The repertoire holds under 95,000 clones, with around 90% as singletons. The chain carries TRBV5-4 and TRBJ2-5, with D perhaps TRBD2 (6 bases). This TCR came from a man in his fifties or sixties with acute or convalescent COVID-19. The source material was peripheral blood. CDR3 in amino acids: CASSLAGSQETQYF. DNA for the CDR3: TGTGCCAGCAGCTTAGCGGGCTCCCAAGAGACCCAGTACTTC.